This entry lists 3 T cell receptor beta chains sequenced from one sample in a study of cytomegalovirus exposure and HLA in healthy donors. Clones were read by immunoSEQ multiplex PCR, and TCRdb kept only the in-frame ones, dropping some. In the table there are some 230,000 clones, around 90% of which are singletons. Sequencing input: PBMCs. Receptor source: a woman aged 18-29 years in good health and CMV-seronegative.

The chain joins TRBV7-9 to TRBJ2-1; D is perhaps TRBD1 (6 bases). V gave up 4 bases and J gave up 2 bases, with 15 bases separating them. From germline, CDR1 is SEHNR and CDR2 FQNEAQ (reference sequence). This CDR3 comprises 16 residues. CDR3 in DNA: TGTGCCAGCAGCTCCAGGGGAACAGGGACCTACAATGAGCAGTTCTTC. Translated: CASSSRGTGTYNEQFF. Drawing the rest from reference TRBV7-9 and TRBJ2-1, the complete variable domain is DTGVSQNPRHKITKRGQNVTFRCDPISEHNRLYWYRQTLGQGPEFLTYFQNEAQLEKSRLLSDRFSAERPKGSFSTLEIQRTEQGDSAMYLCASSSRGTGTYNEQFFGPGTRLTVL.

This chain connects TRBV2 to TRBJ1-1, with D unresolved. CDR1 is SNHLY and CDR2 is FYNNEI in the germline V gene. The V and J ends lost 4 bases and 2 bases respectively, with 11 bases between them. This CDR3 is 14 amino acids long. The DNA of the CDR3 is TGTGCCAGCAGTGTGACCTCGGGAAACACTGAAGCTTTCTTT. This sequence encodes CASSVTSGNTEAFF.

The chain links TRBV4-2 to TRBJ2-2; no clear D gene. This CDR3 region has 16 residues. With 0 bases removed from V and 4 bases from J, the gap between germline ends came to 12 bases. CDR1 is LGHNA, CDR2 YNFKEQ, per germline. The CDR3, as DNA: TGTGCCAGCAGCCAAGACGTGGCGGTTAGCACCGGGGAGCTGTTTTTT. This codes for CASSQDVAVSTGELFF.